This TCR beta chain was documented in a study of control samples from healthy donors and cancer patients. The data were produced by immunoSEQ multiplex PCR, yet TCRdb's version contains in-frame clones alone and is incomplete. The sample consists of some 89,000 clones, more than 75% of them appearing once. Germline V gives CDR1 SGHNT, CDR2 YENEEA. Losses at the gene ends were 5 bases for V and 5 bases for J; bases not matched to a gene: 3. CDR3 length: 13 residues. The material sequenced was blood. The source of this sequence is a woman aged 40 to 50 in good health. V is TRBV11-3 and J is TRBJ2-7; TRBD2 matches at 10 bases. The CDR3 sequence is CASSQGTSDEQYF. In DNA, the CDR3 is TGTGCCAGCAGCCAAGGGACTAGCGACGAGCAGTACTTC.